These 18 T cell receptor beta chains were all obtained from the same sample, sequenced in a study of T-cell memory formation after mild COVID-19. TCRdb reprocessed the 5' RACE reads with MiXCR, giving one entry per CDR3 protein. This table has 350,000 to 400,000 distinct CDR3 sequences, over 13% appearing once. The source material was PBMCs or a T cell subset sorted from them (not recorded which). These receptors were collected from a man younger than 30 who had mild COVID-19 (a few samples of this study predate the infection). Cell type and time point are not known.

This clonotype was recorded a few times. The rearrangement links TRBV20-1 to TRBJ2-1; TRBD1 or TRBD2 may be the D gene (5 bases each). V lost 0 bases, J lost 4 bases, and 10 bases lay in between. This CDR3 is 14 amino acids long. Germline CDR1 and CDR2: DFQATT and SNEGSKA (reference sequence). CDR3 nucleotides: TGCAGTGCTAGAGAGTTTGGGGGTTACAATGAGCAGTTCTTC. Translated: CSAREFGGYNEQFF.

This clonotype was counted only a few times. The J gene is TRBJ2-5, the V gene TRBV7-2; 10 bases fit TRBD2. The germline V gene encodes CDR1 SGHTA and CDR2 FQGNSA. The CDR3 is 14 amino acids. Trimming took 4 bases from V and 9 from J; bases not matched to a gene: 8. CDR3 residues: CASSYVAGGLAQYF. The CDR3 DNA reads as TGTGCCAGCAGCTACGTAGCGGGGGGCTTGGCCCAGTACTTC.

This clonotype was recorded a few times. The rearrangement links TRBV7-2 to TRBJ2-1; D ambiguous. CDR3 size: 13 residues. V was shortened by 0 bases and J by 10 bases, with 10 bases between the two germline ends. Germline V CDR1 and CDR2: SGHTA, FQGNSA. The DNA for the CDR3 is TGTGCCAGCAGCTTAGCGAAAAAGGCCGAGCAGTTCTTC. Protein: CASSLAKKAEQFF.

The V and J genes are TRBV28 and TRBJ1-1, with a weak D call TRBD1 (5 bases). This CDR3 spans 12 amino acids. The ends were cut back, 3 bases at V and 6 bases at J, with 8 bases in the middle. In germline, CDR1 is MDHEN, CDR2 SYDVKM. The CDR3 reads CASSFWGAEAFF. The DNA of the CDR3 is TGTGCCAGCAGTTTCTGGGGCGCTGAAGCTTTCTTT.

The V call is TRBV10-1, the J call TRBJ2-1, with TRBD1 matching over 12 bases. V dropped 2 bases and J dropped 8; count of bases not matched to a gene: 1. Per the germline V gene, CDR1 is WNHNN and CDR2 is SYGVQD (reference sequence). The CDR3 sequence is 14 residues long. The CDR3 is CASSEGTGGYEQFF. The CDR3 coding sequence is TGCGCCAGCAGTGAGGGGACAGGGGGCTATGAGCAGTTCTTC.

This clonotype was seen only a few times. V usage is TRBV4-3 and J usage is TRBJ2-7; no reliable D call. This CDR3 spans 14 amino acids. V lost 0 bases, J lost 1 base, and 7 bases lay in between. CDR1 and CDR2 (germline): LGHNA, YSLEER. The CDR3 loop is CASSQDWRSYEQYF. The CDR3 nucleotides are TGCGCCAGCAGCCAAGACTGGCGGTCCTACGAGCAGTACTTC.

This clonotype occurred many times. V is TRBV29-1 and J is TRBJ2-3; D possibly corresponds to TRBD1 (6 bases). This CDR3 is built from 14 residues. Trimming pared 6 bases from V and 2 bases from J, leaving 15 bases between. Germline V gives CDR1 SQVTM, CDR2 ANQGSEA. The CDR3 coding sequence is TGCAGCGTGCCGGGGCAGGGGAACACAGATACGCAGTATTTT. As protein: CSVPGQGNTDTQYF.

This clonotype appeared a few times. The junction departs from germline at one end; a sequencing error may be responsible. The gene calls are TRBV7-2 and TRBJ1-6, with no clear D. This CDR3 is 15 amino acids long. The germline V gene encodes CDR1 SGHTA and CDR2 FQGNSA. The CDR3 loop is CDSSLAPGSYSPLHF. The DNA for the CDR3 is TGTGACAGCAGCTTAGCGCCAGGCAGCTACTCACCCCTCCACTTT. The variable domain in full, completed from reference TRBV7-2 and TRBJ1-6, reads GAGVSQSPSNKVTEKGKDVELRCDPISGHTALYWYRQSLGQGLEFLIYFQGNSAPDKSGLPSDRFSAERTGGSVSTLTIQRTQQEDSAVYLCDSSLAPGSYSPLHFGNGTRLTVT.

In this sample, this clonotype turned up a few times. V gene TRBV25-1 combines with J gene TRBJ2-7; D possibly matches TRBD1 or TRBD2 (5 bases each). The germline V gene encodes CDR1 MGHDK and CDR2 SYGVNS. Trimming left V 8 bases short and J 3 bases short, with 11 bases between. The CDR3 has 12 residues. The CDR3 DNA is TGTGCCAGCGGAGGAGACAGCTACGAGCAGTACTTC. This sequence encodes CASGGDSYEQYF.

This clonotype was counted between two and nine times. The chain recombines TRBV27 with TRBJ1-4; possible D gene TRBD1, 6 bases. The CDR3 sequence is 13 residues long. The germline V gene encodes CDR1 MNHEY and CDR2 SMNVEV (reference sequence). Trimming cost V 11 bases and J 5 bases, with 15 bases left between them. DNA for the CDR3: TGTGCCTCTGGGGGCAGGGGAAATGAAAAACTGTTTTTT. Translated, it gives CASGGRGNEKLFF.

This chain joins TRBV5-5 and TRBJ1-2; D perhaps matches TRBD1 (6 bases). The CDR3 is 15 residues long. Germline CDR1 SGHKS, CDR2 YYEKEE (reference sequence). The V end was cut by 2 bases, the J end by 4 bases, with 15 bases between. The DNA for the CDR3 is TGTGCCAGCAGCTTCCCAGACAGGCCCCGCTATGGCTACACCTTC. Protein product: CASSFPDRPRYGYTF.

There are a few counts of this clonotype. CDR3 sequence reads: CASGVIQETQYF. The DNA of the CDR3 is TGTGCCAGCGGGGTCATACAAGAGACCCAGTACTTC. The gene calls are TRBV2 and TRBJ2-5, with D unresolved. Trimming took 8 bases from V and 2 from J, leaving 9 bases between them. Germline-derived CDR1 and CDR2 are SNHLY and FYNNEI. The CDR3 totals 12 residues.

This clonotype showed up just a few times. The chain recombines TRBV3-1 with TRBJ2-1; D is unresolved. V was shortened by 4 bases and J by 9 bases, with 13 bases between the two germline ends. There are 13 residues in the CDR3. Germline V lookup: CDR1 LGHDT, CDR2 YNNKEL (reference sequence). The CDR3 loop is CASSPIHMGEQFF. Here the CDR3 DNA reads TGTGCCAGCAGCCCCATTCACATGGGTGAGCAGTTCTTC.

In its sample, this clonotype was seen many times. The chain links TRBV7-2 to TRBJ1-1, with D uncertain. Per the germline V gene, CDR1 is SGHTA and CDR2 is FQGNSA. The CDR3 has 14 amino acids. Trimming took off 5 bases at V and 1 base at J, with 11 bases between the two ends. The chain's CDR3 is CASSPRARNTEAFF. The CDR3 coding sequence is TGTGCCAGCAGCCCTAGAGCGAGGAACACTGAAGCTTTCTTT.

This clonotype has a handful of counts. This sequence joins TRBV4-3 and TRBJ1-1; TRBD1 is a possible D gene (5 bases). Per the germline V gene, CDR1 is LGHNA and CDR2 is YSLEER. Trimming took off 4 bases at V and 1 base at J, with 10 bases between the two ends. This CDR3 comprises 14 residues. CDR3 amino acids: CASSPWGRNTEAFF. The CDR3 bases are TGCGCCAGCAGCCCATGGGGACGGAACACTGAAGCTTTCTTT.

The V call is TRBV7-2, the J call TRBJ2-5; 7 bases are a match to TRBD1. The CDR3 runs to 15 residues. The germline V gene encodes CDR1 SGHTA and CDR2 FQGNSA. The J segment lost 2 bases and the V segment lost 5 bases, leaving 8 bases of the junction unmatched. Written as DNA, the CDR3 is TGTGCCAGCAGCCCCAGGGGGTTCGGGCAAGAGACCCAGTACTTC. Translation gives CASSPRGFGQETQYF.

The V call is TRBV5-1, the J call TRBJ2-1; D is unclear. V shed 6 bases and J shed 2 bases, with 9 bases lying between them. Germline lookup yields CDR1 SGHRS and CDR2 YFSETQ. The CDR3 has 13 residues. The CDR3: CASTGNPYNEQFF. In nucleotides, the CDR3 is TGCGCCAGCACGGGTAATCCCTACAATGAGCAGTTCTTC.

The chain uses TRBV20-1 and TRBJ2-1; 12 bases agree with TRBD2. The CDR3 covers 15 residues. In germline, CDR1 is DFQATT, CDR2 SNEGSKA (reference sequence). V shed 0 bases, J shed 14 bases, and the junction held 11 bases outside the gene matches. DNA of the CDR3: TGCAGTGCTAGAGATTTTCGACTAGCGGGGGTGTGGGAGTTCTTC. As protein: CSARDFRLAGVWEFF.